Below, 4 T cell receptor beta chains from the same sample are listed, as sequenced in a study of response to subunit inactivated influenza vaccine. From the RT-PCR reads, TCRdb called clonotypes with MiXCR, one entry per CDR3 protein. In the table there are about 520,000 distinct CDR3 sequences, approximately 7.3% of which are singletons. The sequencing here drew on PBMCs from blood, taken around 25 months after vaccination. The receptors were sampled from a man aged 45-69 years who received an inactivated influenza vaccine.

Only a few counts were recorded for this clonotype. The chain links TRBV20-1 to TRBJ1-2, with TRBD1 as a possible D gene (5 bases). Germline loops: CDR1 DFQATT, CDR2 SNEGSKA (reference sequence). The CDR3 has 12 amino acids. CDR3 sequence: CSPRGKVYGYTF. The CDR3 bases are TGCAGCCCCCGGGGGAAGGTCTATGGCTACACCTTC.

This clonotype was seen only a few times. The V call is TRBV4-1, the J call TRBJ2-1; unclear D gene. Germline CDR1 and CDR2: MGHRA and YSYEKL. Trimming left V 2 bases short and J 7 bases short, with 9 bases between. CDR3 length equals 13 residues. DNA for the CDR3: TGCGCCAGCAGCCAAAACACGGTGAATGAGCAGTTCTTC. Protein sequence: CASSQNTVNEQFF.

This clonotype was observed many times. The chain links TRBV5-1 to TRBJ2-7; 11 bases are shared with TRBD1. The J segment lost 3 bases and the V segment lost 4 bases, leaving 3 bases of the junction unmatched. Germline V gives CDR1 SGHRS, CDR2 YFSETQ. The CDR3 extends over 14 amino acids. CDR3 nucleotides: TGCGCCAGCAGCCAGGGACAGGGGGTCTACGAGCAGTACTTC. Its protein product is CASSQGQGVYEQYF.

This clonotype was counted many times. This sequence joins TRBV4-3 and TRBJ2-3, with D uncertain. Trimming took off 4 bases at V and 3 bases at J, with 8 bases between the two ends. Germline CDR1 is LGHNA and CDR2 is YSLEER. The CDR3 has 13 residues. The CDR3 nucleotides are TGCGCCAGCAGCCCTCGAGAAACAGATACGCAGTATTTT. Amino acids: CASSPRETDTQYF.